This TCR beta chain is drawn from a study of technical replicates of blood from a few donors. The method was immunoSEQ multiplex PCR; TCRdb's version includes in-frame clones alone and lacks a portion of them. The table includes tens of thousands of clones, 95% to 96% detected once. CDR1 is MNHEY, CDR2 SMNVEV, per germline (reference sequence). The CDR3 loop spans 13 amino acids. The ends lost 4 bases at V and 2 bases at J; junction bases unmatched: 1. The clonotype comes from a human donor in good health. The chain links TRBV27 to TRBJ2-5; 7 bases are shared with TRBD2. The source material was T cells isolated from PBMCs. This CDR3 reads CASSSGGQETQYF. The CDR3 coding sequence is TGTGCCAGCAGTTCCGGGGGGCAAGAGACCCAGTACTTC.